This T cell receptor beta chain came from a study of control samples from healthy donors and cancer patients. This clone came up once. The CDR3 runs to 12 residues. V was clipped by 5 bases and J by 8 bases; unmatched bases: 4. The germline CDR1 and CDR2 sequences are MNHEY and SVGAGI. Clones were sequenced by immunoSEQ multiplex PCR, and TCRdb holds only the in-frame ones, with some missing. Counted here are 60,000 to 85,000 clones, 92% occurring once; the ten biggest clones make up 5% to 6%. The receptor was isolated from a woman aged 55 to 70 in good health. The rearrangement joins TRBV6-5 to TRBJ2-3, with TRBD2 matching over 7 bases. Sequencing was carried out using blood. CDR3 coding DNA: TGTGCCAGCAGTCCTTGGGGGGGTACGCAGTATTTT. Translation: CASSPWGGTQYF.